Presented here are 25 T cell receptor beta chains from one specimen sequenced in a study of regulatory T cells in long-lasting Graves disease (TCRdb year 2021). The method was multiplex PCR. The sample was run on an Illumina HiSeq 4000. iRepertoire HTBI primers and Arm-PCR amplification of CDR3 regions were used to construct TCR beta libraries. The public reads were run again by TCRdb, first through fastp at Q25 and then through MiXCR, and only productive beta chains were kept. Rows matching on CDR3 protein sequence are summarized as one entry with the most common DNA and genes. Within this sample are 350,000 to 450,000 distinct CDR3 sequences, with over 20% of them counted one time only. Roughly an eighth of the sample belongs to the ten largest clones. In the paper's terms, the time point label means: persistent/refractory GD, antithyroid drugs over 5 years with positive TRAb. RNA was extracted from PBMCs in TRIzol for both TCR sequencing and RNA sequencing.

Sequenced material: peripheral blood mononuclear cells (PBMCs), taken when the disease was refractory, from a patient treated with antithyroid drugs. The receptors derive from a female donor with Graves disease.

This chain joins TRBV28 and TRBJ1-5, with TRBD1 matching 9 bases. This CDR3 comprises 17 residues. CDR1 and CDR2 (germline): MDHEN, SYDVKM. Trimming took 2 bases from V and 1 from J; bases not matched to a gene: 6. For the CDR3, the DNA is TGTGCCAGCAGTTTACCCGGGACAGGGTACAGCAATCAGCCCCAGCATTTT. It translates to CASSLPGTGYSNQPQHF.

This clonotype was observed a handful of times. The chain uses TRBV5-1 and TRBJ2-7, with D perhaps TRBD1 (5 bases). CDR3 length equals 16 residues. CDR1 is SGHRS and CDR2 is YFSETQ in the germline V gene. The V end lost 2 bases, the J end lost 1 base, and 16 bases lay between the germline ends. CDR3: CASSLIAGFQSYEQYF. In DNA, the CDR3 is TGCGCCAGCAGCTTAATTGCAGGGTTTCAGTCCTACGAGCAGTACTTC.

V gene TRBV9 combines with J gene TRBJ2-3, with a weak D call TRBD2 (6 bases). Germline loops: CDR1 SGDLS, CDR2 YYNGEE. The CDR3 loop spans 13 amino acids. V lost 3 bases, J lost 3 bases, and 8 bases lay in between. In nucleotides, the CDR3 is TGTGCCAGCAGCGGACTAGTTACAGATACGCAGTATTTT. This gives the protein CASSGLVTDTQYF.

This clonotype was seen repeatedly, ten times or more. The chain combines TRBV28 with TRBJ2-7; D possibly corresponds to TRBD2 (5 bases). Between the trimmed V and J ends, which lost 9 bases and 0 bases, there was a span of 12 bases. This CDR3 has 13 amino acids. Germline V gene lookup returns CDR1 MDHEN and CDR2 SYDVKM. The CDR3 DNA reads as TGTGCCAGTAAGGACTCCTCCTCCTACGAGCAGTACTTC. This codes for CASKDSSSYEQYF.

The rearrangement uses TRBV12-3 or TRBV12-4 and TRBJ2-1, with unresolved D. V was cut by 3 bases and J by 6 bases, with 9 bases left in between. This CDR3 has 13 residues. CDR3 sequence reads: CASSLVIGNEQFF. Written as DNA, the CDR3 is TGTGCCAGCAGTTTGGTAATCGGCAATGAGCAGTTCTTC.

This chain joins TRBV2 and TRBJ1-4, with 9 bases that match TRBD1. The J segment lost 8 bases and the V segment lost 6 bases, leaving 7 bases of the junction unmatched. From germline, CDR1 is SNHLY and CDR2 FYNNEI. The CDR3 runs to 14 residues. The chain's CDR3 is CASSDGTGWEKLFF. The DNA of the CDR3 is TGTGCCAGCAGCGACGGGACAGGGTGGGAAAAACTGTTTTTT.

J is TRBJ2-6 and V is TRBV18, with 9 bases fitting TRBD2. The length of the CDR3 is 18 residues. Trimming at V came to 4 bases and at J to 4 bases, leaving 11 bases not matched to a gene. Germline V gene lookup returns CDR1 KGHSH and CDR2 LQKENI. In DNA, the CDR3 is TGTGCCAGCTCACGCTCGGGACTAGCCCTCGCGGGGGCCAACGTCCTGACTTTC. Its protein product is CASSRSGLALAGANVLTF.

With regard to this clonotype: This could be a read error, since a much larger clone is one nucleotide away. The chain is built from TRBV7-3 and TRBJ2-6, with unresolved D. The CDR3 runs 15 residues. Germline V gives CDR1 SGHTA, CDR2 FQGTGA. CDR3 DNA sequence: TGTGCCAGCAGCGCTGGCGGTGCTGGGGTCAACGTCCTGACTTTC. Translation gives CASSAGGAGVNVLTF.

J is TRBJ1-4 and V is TRBV30, with TRBD1 identical over 10 bases. This CDR3 has 15 residues. Germline-derived CDR1 and CDR2 are GTSNPN and SVGIG (reference sequence). The V gene end was trimmed by 1 base and the J gene end by 6 bases; junction bases not matched to a gene: 5. The CDR3 loop is CAWSGRDRGYEKLFF. The CDR3 nucleotides read TGTGCCTGGAGTGGCCGGGACAGGGGATATGAAAAACTGTTTTTT.

This clonotype came up a few times. This chain links TRBV2 with TRBJ2-7; D not resolved. The CDR3 sequence is 12 residues long. Per germline, CDR1 SNHLY and CDR2 FYNNEI. Trimming cost V 6 bases and J 3 bases, with 9 bases left between them. CDR3 residues: CASSRMGYEQYF. The CDR3, as DNA: TGTGCCAGCAGCCGCATGGGCTACGAGCAGTACTTC.

The chain recombines TRBV6-1 with TRBJ1-1; D unresolved. CDR1 MNHNS and CDR2 SASEGT come from the germline V gene. This CDR3 is 14 amino acids long. Trimming cost V 5 bases and J 2 bases, with 12 bases left between them. CDR3 in amino acids: CASSLRLKNTEAFF. CDR3 nucleotide sequence: TGTGCCAGCAGTCTACGACTGAAAAACACTGAAGCTTTCTTT.

The V and J genes are TRBV28 and TRBJ2-5, with D possibly being TRBD1 or TRBD2 (5 bases each). CDR1 MDHEN and CDR2 SYDVKM come from the germline V gene. The CDR3 extends over 15 amino acids. Trimming removed 5 bases at V and 3 bases at J, with 16 bases between. CDR3 region: CASSPSRWGKETQYF. The DNA of the CDR3 is TGTGCCAGCAGTCCCTCCCGGTGGGGGAAAGAGACCCAGTACTTC.

This clonotype was detected many times. The V gene is TRBV28, the J gene TRBJ1-1, with D possibly matching TRBD1 (6 bases). There are 13 residues in the CDR3. Germline values: CDR1 MDHEN, CDR2 SYDVKM. V dropped 1 base and J dropped 8 bases, with 11 bases sitting between them. CDR3 protein: CASSLSGAPEAFF. Written as DNA, the CDR3 is TGTGCCAGCAGTTTATCGGGGGCGCCCGAAGCTTTCTTT.

This clonotype was detected many times. The chain links TRBV7-3 to TRBJ1-4; 7 bases line up with TRBD1. This CDR3 is 15 amino acids long. V lost 0 bases and J lost 8; bases outside the gene matches: 6. Germline V gene data show CDR1 as SGHTA and CDR2 as FQGTGA. CDR3 sequence: CASSLTGGAEEKLFF. Here the CDR3 DNA reads TGTGCCAGCAGCTTAACAGGGGGCGCGGAGGAAAAACTGTTTTTT.

Only a few counts were recorded for this clonotype. J is TRBJ1-3 and V is TRBV28; D call uncertain. Per germline, CDR1 MDHEN and CDR2 SYDVKM. This CDR3 spans 12 amino acids. V was trimmed by 5 bases and J by 4 bases, leaving 6 bases between them. CDR3 protein: CASSVIGNTIYF. CDR3 DNA sequence: TGTGCCAGCAGTGTCATAGGAAACACCATATATTTT.

This clonotype was recorded many times. The V gene is TRBV20-1, the J gene TRBJ1-1, with a tentative D call TRBD1 (6 bases). This CDR3 is built from 11 residues. Germline V gene lookup returns CDR1 DFQATT and CDR2 SNEGSKA (reference sequence). V was clipped by 5 bases and J by 10 bases, with 14 bases between them. The CDR3 is CSAQGPAGAFF. The CDR3 DNA sequence: TGCAGTGCTCAGGGGCCTGCCGGAGCTTTCTTT.

This clonotype was recorded a few times. V usage is TRBV18 and J usage is TRBJ2-5; D might be TRBD1 (5 bases). CDR1 KGHSH and CDR2 LQKENI come from the germline V gene. Between the trimmed V and J ends, which lost 3 bases and 0 bases, there was a span of 11 bases. This CDR3 region has 15 residues. The CDR3 protein is CASSPRSGYQETQYF. The CDR3 bases are TGTGCCAGCTCACCCAGGTCAGGGTACCAAGAGACCCAGTACTTC.

This clonotype has more than one count but fewer than ten. CDR3 nucleotides: TGTGCCAGCAGCGTGACAGGGGGTAATGAAAAACTGTTTTTT. This translates into CASSVTGGNEKLFF. This chain joins TRBV9 and TRBJ1-4, with TRBD1 matching over 9 bases. This CDR3 is 14 amino acids long. J lost 4 bases, V lost 2 bases, and 0 bases had no gene match. Looked up from germline, CDR1 is SGDLS and CDR2 is YYNGEE. The full variable domain, completed using reference TRBV9 and TRBJ1-4, is DSGVTQTPKHLITATGQRVTLRCSPRSGDLSVYWYQQSLDQGLQFLIQYYNGEERAKGNILERFSAQQFPDLHSELNLSSLELGDSALYFCASSVTGGNEKLFFGSGTQLSVL.

The table lists this clonotype with a count of one. A far more abundant clone sits one base away, making this likely a read error. The CDR3 does not end in the conserved phenylalanine or tryptophan, so this is likely a read error. This sequence joins TRBV6-2 or TRBV6-3 and TRBJ1-2; no firm D call. The CDR3 length is 14 residues. Per the germline V gene, CDR1 is MNHEY and CDR2 is SVGEGT. V dropped 8 bases and J dropped 2 bases, with 15 bases sitting between them. CDR3 in amino acids: CASSKEPLNYGYTL. CDR3 nucleotides: TGTGCCAGCTCGAAGGAACCCCTCAACTATGGCTACACCCTC.

This clonotype was counted a few times. The chain uses TRBV7-9 and TRBJ2-2; D perhaps matches TRBD2 (6 bases). Germline V gene data show CDR1 as SEHNR and CDR2 as FQNEAQ (reference sequence). V lost 5 bases and J 3 bases, leaving 16 bases between the germline ends. CDR3 length equals 16 residues. This chain's CDR3 is CASSPLAPVDTGELFF. For the CDR3, the DNA is TGTGCCAGCAGCCCTCTAGCGCCTGTGGACACCGGGGAGCTGTTTTTT.

This clonotype was picked up many times. The chain uses TRBV28 and TRBJ2-7; possibly TRBD2 for D (6 bases). The CDR3 is 15 amino acids. Trimming left V 4 bases short and J 1 base short, with 14 bases between. Germline lookup yields CDR1 MDHEN and CDR2 SYDVKM. The CDR3 reads CASSYRRGESYEQYF. CDR3 nucleotides: TGTGCCAGCAGTTATCGGCGGGGCGAATCCTACGAGCAGTACTTC. The complete variable domain, with remaining parts taken from reference TRBV28 and TRBJ2-7, reads DVKVTQSSRYLVKRTGEKVFLECVQDMDHENMFWYRQDPGLGLRLIYFSYDVKMKEKGDIPEGYSVSREKKERFSLILESASTNQTSMYLCASSYRRGESYEQYFGPGTRLTVT.

V is TRBV20-1 and J is TRBJ2-5; D is possibly TRBD1 or TRBD2 (5 bases each). The CDR3 extends over 14 amino acids. Per germline, CDR1 DFQATT and CDR2 SNEGSKA (reference sequence). V shed 5 bases and J shed 4 bases, with 17 bases lying between them. Here the CDR3 DNA reads TGCAGTGCTGGGGACCCGGGTCATCGAGAGACCCAGTACTTC. This translates into CSAGDPGHRETQYF.

In this sample, this clonotype turned up many times. The V gene is TRBV27, the J gene TRBJ1-2, with 7 bases that match TRBD1. V was pared by 5 bases and J by 4 bases, with 10 bases of the junction left unmatched. The CDR3 covers 15 residues. Germline CDR1 reads MNHEY; CDR2 reads SMNVEV (reference sequence). The CDR3 region has the DNA TGTGCCAGCAGTCCAGACCTCGGGACAGTCTATGGCTACACCTTC. This translates into CASSPDLGTVYGYTF.

For this clonotype: A read error is possible here, since a much larger clone lies one base away. J is TRBJ2-2 and V is TRBV2; perhaps TRBD2 as D (5 bases). The CDR3 is 14 amino acids. Germline CDR1 and CDR2: SNHLY and FYNNEI. The DNA of the CDR3 is TGTGCCAGCATGCCAGGACCGAACACCGGGGAGCTGTCTTTT. Translation gives CASMPGPNTGELSF.

V and J are TRBV13 and TRBJ2-7; D might be TRBD2 (6 bases). The CDR3 covers 14 residues. Germline CDR1 is PRHDT and CDR2 is FYEKMQ (reference sequence). V was clipped by 4 bases and J by 0 bases, with 10 bases between them. The CDR3 DNA reads TGTGCCAGCAGCTGGGGAGGCCACTCCTACGAGCAGTACTTC. Encoded protein: CASSWGGHSYEQYF.